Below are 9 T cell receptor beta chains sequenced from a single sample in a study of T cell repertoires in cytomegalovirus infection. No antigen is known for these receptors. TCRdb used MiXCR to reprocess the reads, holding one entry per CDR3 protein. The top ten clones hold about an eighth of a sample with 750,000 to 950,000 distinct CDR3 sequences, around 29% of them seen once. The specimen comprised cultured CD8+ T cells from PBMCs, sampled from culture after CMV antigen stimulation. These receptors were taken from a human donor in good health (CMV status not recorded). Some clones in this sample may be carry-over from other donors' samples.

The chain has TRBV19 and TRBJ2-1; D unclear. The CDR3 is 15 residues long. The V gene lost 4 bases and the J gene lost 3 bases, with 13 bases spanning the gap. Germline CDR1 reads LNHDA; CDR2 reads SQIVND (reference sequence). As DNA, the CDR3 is TGTGCCAGTAGTAACGGTTTCGGCAACTACAATGAGCAGTTCTTC. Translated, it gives CASSNGFGNYNEQFF.

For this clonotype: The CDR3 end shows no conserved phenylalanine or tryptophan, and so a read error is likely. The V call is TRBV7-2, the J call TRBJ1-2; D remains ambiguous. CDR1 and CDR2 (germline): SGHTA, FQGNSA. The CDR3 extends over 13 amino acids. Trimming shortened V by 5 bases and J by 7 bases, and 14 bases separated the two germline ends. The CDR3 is CASSRMGSFGYTL. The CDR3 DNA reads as TGTGCCAGCAGCCGTATGGGTAGCTTTGGCTACACCCTC.

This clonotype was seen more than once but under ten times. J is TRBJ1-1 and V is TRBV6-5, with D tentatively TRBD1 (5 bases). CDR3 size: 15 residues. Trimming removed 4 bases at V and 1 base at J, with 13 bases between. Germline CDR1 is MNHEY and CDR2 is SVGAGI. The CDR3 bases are TGTGCCAGCAGTTCAGGGTGGCGGGCGAACACTGAAGCTTTCTTT. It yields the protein CASSSGWRANTEAFF.

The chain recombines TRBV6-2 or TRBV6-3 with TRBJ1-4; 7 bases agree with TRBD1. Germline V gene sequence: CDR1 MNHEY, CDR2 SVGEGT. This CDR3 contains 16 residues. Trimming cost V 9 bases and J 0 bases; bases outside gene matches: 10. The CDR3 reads CASRLTGVPTNEKLFF. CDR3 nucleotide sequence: TGTGCCAGTCGTCTCACAGGGGTGCCAACTAATGAAAAACTGTTTTTT.

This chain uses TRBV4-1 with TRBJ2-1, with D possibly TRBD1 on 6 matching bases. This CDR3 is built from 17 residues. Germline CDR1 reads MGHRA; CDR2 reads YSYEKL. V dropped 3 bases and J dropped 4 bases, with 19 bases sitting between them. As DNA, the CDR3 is TGCGCCAGCAGCCAGCATGCACAGGGAAGACCTTACAATGAGCAGTTCTTC. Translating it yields CASSQHAQGRPYNEQFF.

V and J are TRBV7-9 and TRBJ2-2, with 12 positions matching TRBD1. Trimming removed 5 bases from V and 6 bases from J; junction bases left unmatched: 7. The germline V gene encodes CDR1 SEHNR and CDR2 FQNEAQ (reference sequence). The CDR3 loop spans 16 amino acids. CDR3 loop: CASSPGDRGPSGELFF. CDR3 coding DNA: TGTGCCAGCAGCCCCGGGGACAGGGGGCCCTCCGGGGAGCTGTTTTTT. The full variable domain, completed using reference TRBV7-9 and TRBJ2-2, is DTGVSQNPRHKITKRGQNVTFRCDPISEHNRLYWYRQTLGQGPEFLTYFQNEAQLEKSRLLSDRFSAERPKGSFSTLEIQRTEQGDSAMYLCASSPGDRGPSGELFFGEGSRLTVL.

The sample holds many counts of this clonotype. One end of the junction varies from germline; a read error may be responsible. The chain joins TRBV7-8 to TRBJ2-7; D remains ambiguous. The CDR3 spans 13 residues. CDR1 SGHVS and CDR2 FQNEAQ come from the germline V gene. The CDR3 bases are TGTGCCAGCAGCTTAGGGGTACGAAGGGAATTGGTCTTC. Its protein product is CASSLGVRRELVF.

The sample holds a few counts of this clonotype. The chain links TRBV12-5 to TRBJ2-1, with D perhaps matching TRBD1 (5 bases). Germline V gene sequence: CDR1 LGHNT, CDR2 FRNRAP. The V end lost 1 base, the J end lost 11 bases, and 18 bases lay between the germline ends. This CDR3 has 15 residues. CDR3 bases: TGTGCTAGTGGTTTGGGAAAGGGGCTAACCAGCCAGCAGTTCTTC. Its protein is CASGLGKGLTSQQFF.

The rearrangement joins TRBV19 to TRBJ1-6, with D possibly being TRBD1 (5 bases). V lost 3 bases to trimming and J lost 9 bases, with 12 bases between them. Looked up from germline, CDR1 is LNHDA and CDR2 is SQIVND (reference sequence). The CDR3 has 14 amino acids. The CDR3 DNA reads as TGTGCCAGTAGTATCAACCTAGGGGTTTCACCCCTCCACTTT. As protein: CASSINLGVSPLHF.